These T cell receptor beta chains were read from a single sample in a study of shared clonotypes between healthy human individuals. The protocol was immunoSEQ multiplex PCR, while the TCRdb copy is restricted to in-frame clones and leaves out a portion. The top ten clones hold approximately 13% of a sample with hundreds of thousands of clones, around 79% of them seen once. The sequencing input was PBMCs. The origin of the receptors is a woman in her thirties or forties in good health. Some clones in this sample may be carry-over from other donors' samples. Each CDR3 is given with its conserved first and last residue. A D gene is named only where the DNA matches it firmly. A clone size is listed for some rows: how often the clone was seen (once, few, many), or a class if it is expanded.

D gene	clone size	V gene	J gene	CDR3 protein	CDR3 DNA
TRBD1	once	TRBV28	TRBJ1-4	CASTDTGATNEKLFF	TGTGCCAGCACCGACACAGGGGCAACTAATGAAAAACTGTTTTTT
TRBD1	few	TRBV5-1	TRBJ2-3	CASSLGQGADTQYF	TGCGCCAGCAGCTTGGGACAGGGAGCGGATACGCAGTATTTT
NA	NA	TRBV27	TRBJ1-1	CASSQIQGEQAFF	TGTGCCAGCAGTCAAATACAGGGAGAGCAAGCTTTCTTT
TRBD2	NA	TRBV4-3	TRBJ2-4	CASSQDLAVAKNIQYF	TGCGCCAGCAGCCAAGATCTAGCGGTAGCCAAAAACATTCAGTACTTC
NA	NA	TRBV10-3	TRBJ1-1	CAIRSGTMNTEAFF	TGTGCCATCAGGAGCGGCACCATGAACACTGAAGCTTTCTTT
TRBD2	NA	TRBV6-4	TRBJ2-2	CASRELASNTGELFF	TGTGCCAGCAGAGAACTAGCGTCGAACACCGGGGAGCTGTTTTTT
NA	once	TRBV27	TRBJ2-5	CASSFGGRVYETQYF	TGTGCCAGCAGTTTCGGGGGCAGGGTTTACGAGACCCAGTACTTC
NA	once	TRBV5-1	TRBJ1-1	CASSPGGGGDEAFF	TGCGCCAGCAGCCCTGGCGGGGGGGGAGATGAAGCTTTCTTT
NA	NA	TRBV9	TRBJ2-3	CASSVSPATDTQYF	TGTGCCAGCAGCGTAAGTCCTGCCACAGATACGCAGTATTTT
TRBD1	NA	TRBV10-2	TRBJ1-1	CASSEGQGATEAFF	TGCGCCAGCAGTGAGGGACAGGGGGCCACTGAAGCTTTCTTT
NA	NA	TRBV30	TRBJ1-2	CAWADYTYTF	TGTGCCTGGGCAGACTATACTTACACCTTC
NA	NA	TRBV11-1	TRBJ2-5	CASSATGRGQETQYF	TGTGCCAGCAGCGCAACGGGTAGGGGACAAGAGACCCAGTACTTC
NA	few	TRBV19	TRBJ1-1	CASSIESGYEAFF	TGTGCCAGTAGTATAGAATCAGGCTATGAAGCTTTCTTT
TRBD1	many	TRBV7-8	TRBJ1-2	CASSLRQGNYGYTF	TGTGCCAGCAGCCTCCGACAGGGAAACTATGGCTACACCTTC
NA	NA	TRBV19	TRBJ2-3	CASGTGLDTQYF	TGTGCCAGTGGAACCGGTTTGGATACGCAGTATTTT
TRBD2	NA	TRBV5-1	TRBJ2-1	CASSSGGTSGFYNEQFF	TGCGCCAGCAGCTCGGGCGGGACTAGCGGGTTCTACAATGAGCAGTTCTTC
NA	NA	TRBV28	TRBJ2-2	CASRHRDTGELFF	TGTGCCAGCAGACACAGGGACACCGGGGAGCTGTTTTTT
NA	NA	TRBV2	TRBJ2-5	CASSELRRQETQYF	TGTGCCAGCAGTGAGCTTCGGAGGCAAGAGACCCAGTACTTC
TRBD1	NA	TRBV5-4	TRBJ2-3	CASSRGQGGTDTQYF	TGTGCCAGCAGTAGGGGACAGGGGGGCACAGATACGCAGTATTTT
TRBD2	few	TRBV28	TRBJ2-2	CASKIAGAGTGELFF	TGTGCCAGCAAAATAGCGGGAGCGGGCACCGGGGAGCTGTTTTTT
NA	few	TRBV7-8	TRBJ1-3	CASSLRALDSGNTIYF	TGTGCCAGCAGCTTAAGGGCACTCGACTCTGGAAACACCATATATTTT
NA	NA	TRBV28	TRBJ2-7	CARGVRNEQYF	TGTGCCAGGGGGGTTAGGAACGAGCAGTACTTC
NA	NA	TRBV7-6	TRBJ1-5	CASSRRTGNQPQHF	TGTGCCAGCAGCAGACGGACGGGAAATCAGCCCCAGCATTTT
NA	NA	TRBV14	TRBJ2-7	CASSRRDASYEQYF	TGTGCCAGCAGCCGACGGGACGCCTCCTACGAGCAGTACTTC
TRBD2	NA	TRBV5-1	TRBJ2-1	CASSLGLAGGEQFF	TGCGCCAGCAGCTTGGGACTAGCGGGAGGGGAGCAGTTCTTC
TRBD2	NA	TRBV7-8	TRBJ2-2	CASSLAGVAGGPAGELFF	TGTGCCAGCAGCTTAGCGGGGGTTGCGGGAGGGCCTGCCGGGGAGCTGTTTTTT